This T cell receptor (beta chain) was obtained from a study of blood T cell repertoires in COVID-19. Clones were read by immunoSEQ multiplex PCR, and TCRdb kept only the in-frame ones, dropping some. This sample has around 81,000 clones; roughly 90% occur once, and the top ten carry just under 7.5%. The sequenced material came from peripheral blood. This TCR was recovered from a man in his 70s with acute or convalescent COVID-19.

CDR3 sequence: CASSPVQGADGYTF. CDR3 DNA: TGTGCCAGCTCACCCGTACAGGGGGCGGATGGCTACACCTTC. The rearrangement joins TRBV18 to TRBJ1-2; 9 bases map to TRBD1. The CDR3 loop spans 14 amino acids. V lost 3 bases and J lost 6; bases outside the gene matches: 5. Germline V CDR1 and CDR2: KGHSH, LQKENI.